These 9 T cell receptor beta chains share one sample of origin, sequenced in a study of CD8 T cells in ankylosing spondylitis. Overall study results and limits: Characteristic, it appeared, of ankylosing spondylitis blood was a TCR beta motif of eight or nine highly homologous variants.

TCRdb re-called the 5' RACE reads with MiXCR, one entry per CDR3 protein. This sample has hundreds of thousands of distinct CDR3 sequences, with around 17% found just once. Antigens of these TCRs are unknown. The sequencing sample was made of blood, either unsorted or a sorted T cell fraction (not recorded which). These receptors originate from a male donor with ankylosing spondylitis.

This chain links TRBV20-1 with TRBJ2-7; D may be TRBD2 (6 bases). Deletions cut 0 bases from V and 5 bases from J, with 17 bases between. The CDR3 is made up of 15 amino acids. The V gene's germline CDR1 is DFQATT and CDR2 SNEGSKA (reference sequence). The chain's CDR3 is CSARDLNGSGNEQYF. The CDR3 DNA is TGCAGTGCTAGAGATCTCAACGGGAGTGGAAACGAGCAGTACTTC.

In its sample, this clonotype was seen many times. The chain links TRBV29-1 to TRBJ2-1, with TRBD1 identical over 8 bases. The CDR3 loop spans 14 amino acids. The germline gives CDR1 SQVTM, CDR2 ANQGSEA. V gave up 3 bases and J gave up 2 bases; unmatched junction bases: 3. CDR3 in DNA: TGCAGCGTTGATGACAGGGGCCCCTACAATGAGCAGTTCTTC. Translated, it gives CSVDDRGPYNEQFF.

The sample holds a few counts of this clonotype. This chain connects TRBV27 to TRBJ2-2; 8 bases agree with TRBD2. V shed 3 bases, J shed 5 bases, and the junction held 8 bases outside the gene matches. The CDR3 sequence is 16 residues long. Looked up from germline, CDR1 is MNHEY and CDR2 is SMNVEV (reference sequence). CDR3 protein: CASSFVSGGLTGELFF. Written as DNA, the CDR3 is TGTGCCAGCAGTTTCGTGTCGGGGGGGTTAACCGGGGAGCTGTTTTTT.

This chain joins TRBV25-1 and TRBJ2-7; 8 bases agree with TRBD1. V was pared by 2 bases and J by 2 bases, with 2 bases of the junction left unmatched. Germline CDR1 is MGHDK and CDR2 is SYGVNS. This CDR3 has 14 amino acids. This CDR3 is CASSEEQGAYEQYF. Written as DNA, the CDR3 is TGTGCCAGCAGTGAAGAACAGGGGGCCTACGAGCAGTACTTC.

This clonotype has a single count. The V call is TRBV28, the J call TRBJ1-1; D ambiguous. The germline CDR1 and CDR2 sequences are MDHEN and SYDVKM. V shed 3 bases and J shed 1 base, with 6 bases lying between them. The CDR3 consists of 13 residues. The CDR3 sequence is CASSFNRNTEAFF. The CDR3 DNA sequence: TGTGCCAGCAGTTTTAACAGGAACACTGAAGCTTTCTTT. Using reference TRBV28 and TRBJ1-1 for the parts outside the CDR3, the full variable domain is DVKVTQSSRYLVKRTGEKVFLECVQDMDHENMFWYRQDPGLGLRLIYFSYDVKMKEKGDIPEGYSVSREKKERFSLILESASTNQTSMYLCASSFNRNTEAFFGQGTRLTVV.

J is TRBJ2-2 and V is TRBV3-1; D call uncertain. Germline V gene sequence: CDR1 LGHDT, CDR2 YNNKEL (reference sequence). The ends were cut back, 1 base at V and 7 bases at J, with 19 bases in the middle. The CDR3 is made up of 17 amino acids. The CDR3 DNA sequence: TGTGCCAGCAGCCAAGCTCCAGGCCGCTTGCCGAGCGGGGAGCTGTTTTTT. Its protein product is CASSQAPGRLPSGELFF.

As DNA, the CDR3 is TGTGCCAGCAGCGTAGACGCCCTGGGACCGTTCTCTGGAAACACCATATATTTT. Translated, it gives CASSVDALGPFSGNTIYF. V is TRBV9 and J is TRBJ1-3; a possible D gene is TRBD1 (5 bases). V shed 0 bases and J shed 0 bases, with 16 bases lying between them. Germline values: CDR1 SGDLS, CDR2 YYNGEE. CDR3 length: 18 amino acids.

V is TRBV6-2 or TRBV6-3 and J is TRBJ2-1; 7 bases match TRBD1. From germline, CDR1 is MNHEY and CDR2 SVGEGT. With 6 bases clipped from V and 6 bases from J, the junction kept 8 bases outside the gene matches. This CDR3 has 14 amino acids. The CDR3 region is CASRLGTEVNEQFF. The CDR3, as DNA: TGTGCCAGCAGACTAGGGACAGAGGTCAATGAGCAGTTCTTC.

This clonotype was counted a few times. This sequence joins TRBV29-1 and TRBJ1-1; D gene unclear. Germline values: CDR1 SQVTM, CDR2 ANQGSEA. V was clipped by 1 base and J by 1 base, with 7 bases between them. The CDR3 is 13 amino acids. CDR3: CSVEGPRNTEAFF. CDR3 bases: TGCAGCGTTGAAGGGCCCAGGAACACTGAAGCTTTCTTT. Full variable domain (missing parts from reference TRBV29-1 and TRBJ1-1): SAVISQKPSRDICQRGTSLTIQCQVDSQVTMMFWYRQQPGQSLTLIATANQGSEATYESGFVIDKFPISRPNLTFSTLTVSNMSPEDSSIYLCSVEGPRNTEAFFGQGTRLTVV.